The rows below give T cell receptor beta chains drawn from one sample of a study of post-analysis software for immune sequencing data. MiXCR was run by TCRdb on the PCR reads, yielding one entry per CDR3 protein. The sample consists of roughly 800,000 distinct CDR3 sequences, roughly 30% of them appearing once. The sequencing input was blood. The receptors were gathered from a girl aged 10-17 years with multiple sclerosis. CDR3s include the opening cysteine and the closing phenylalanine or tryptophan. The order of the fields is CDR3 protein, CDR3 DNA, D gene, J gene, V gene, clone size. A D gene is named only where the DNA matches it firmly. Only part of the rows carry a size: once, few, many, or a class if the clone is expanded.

cdr3_aa: CASSLGGNRVYTKTQYF
cdr3_nt: TGTGCCAGCAGCTTGGGGGGGAACAGAGTATACACGAAGACCCAGTACTTC
d_call: TRBD2
j_call: TRBJ2-5
v_call: TRBV7-2
clone_size: -

cdr3_aa: CASSLHLSSYNSPLHF
cdr3_nt: TGCGCCAGCAGCCTCCATCTTAGCTCCTATAATTCACCCCTCCACTTT
d_call: -
j_call: TRBJ1-6
v_call: TRBV4-1
clone_size: -

cdr3_aa: CAISDLETQYF
cdr3_nt: TGTGCCATCAGTGATTTGGAGACCCAGTACTTC
d_call: -
j_call: TRBJ2-5
v_call: TRBV10-3
clone_size: many

cdr3_aa: CASSPSFGQGAPDTQYF
cdr3_nt: TGTGCCAGCAGCCCAAGTTTCGGACAGGGGGCCCCAGATACGCAGTATTTT
d_call: TRBD1
j_call: TRBJ2-3
v_call: TRBV9
clone_size: -

cdr3_aa: CASSLSGTGSNYGYTF
cdr3_nt: TGTGCCAGCAGCTTATCGGGGACAGGATCTAACTATGGCTACACCTTC
d_call: TRBD1
j_call: TRBJ1-2
v_call: TRBV7-2
clone_size: few

cdr3_aa: CASSLVTGANVLTF
cdr3_nt: TGTGCCAGCAGTTTGGTTACTGGGGCCAACGTCCTGACTTTC
d_call: -
j_call: TRBJ2-6
v_call: TRBV12-3/TRBV12-4
clone_size: -

cdr3_aa: CASTPSSSYNEQFF
cdr3_nt: TGTGCCAGCACCCCATCAAGCTCCTACAATGAGCAGTTCTTC
d_call: -
j_call: TRBJ2-1
v_call: TRBV7-9
clone_size: -

cdr3_aa: CASRPGLAGGSNYEQYF
cdr3_nt: TGTGCCAGCAGACCGGGACTAGCGGGAGGGTCCAACTACGAGCAGTACTTC
d_call: TRBD2
j_call: TRBJ2-7
v_call: TRBV6-2/TRBV6-3
clone_size: -

cdr3_aa: CASSPNPWDRSNTGELFF
cdr3_nt: TGTGCCAGCAGTCCGAACCCTTGGGACAGATCAAACACCGGGGAGCTGTTTTTT
d_call: TRBD1
j_call: TRBJ2-2
v_call: TRBV3-1
clone_size: few

cdr3_aa: CASGLDRLTDTQYF
cdr3_nt: TGTGCTAGTGGTTTGGACAGGCTCACAGATACGCAGTATTTT
d_call: -
j_call: TRBJ2-3
v_call: TRBV12-5
clone_size: -

cdr3_aa: CASSLQRNTQYF
cdr3_nt: TGTGCCAGCAGCTTGCAGAGAAATACGCAGTATTTT
d_call: -
j_call: TRBJ2-3
v_call: TRBV5-6
clone_size: many

cdr3_aa: CASSFGLAGGLSYNEQFF
cdr3_nt: TGCGCCAGCAGCTTTGGCCTAGCGGGAGGTCTCTCCTACAATGAGCAGTTCTTC
d_call: TRBD2
j_call: TRBJ2-1
v_call: TRBV5-1
clone_size: -

cdr3_aa: CASSISSGANVLTF
cdr3_nt: TGTGCCAGCAGCATATCATCTGGGGCCAACGTCCTGACTTTC
d_call: -
j_call: TRBJ2-6
v_call: TRBV27
clone_size: -

cdr3_aa: CAIRPTQRGELFF
cdr3_nt: TGTGCCATCAGGCCCACCCAGAGGGGGGAGCTGTTTTTT
d_call: -
j_call: TRBJ2-2
v_call: TRBV10-3
clone_size: -

cdr3_aa: CASSLDPGQAYGYTF
cdr3_nt: TGCGCCAGCAGCTTGGATCCGGGACAGGCCTATGGCTACACCTTC
d_call: TRBD1
j_call: TRBJ1-2
v_call: TRBV5-1
clone_size: many

cdr3_aa: CASSKDSVYGYTF
cdr3_nt: TGTGCCAGCAGCAAGGACAGTGTCTATGGCTACACCTTC
d_call: -
j_call: TRBJ1-2
v_call: TRBV5-5
clone_size: few